This entry lists 28 T cell receptor beta chains sequenced from one sample in a study of T cell responses to AZD1222 COVID-19 vaccine. Sequenced by immunoSEQ multiplex PCR; TCRdb stores in-frame clones only, minus some. The sample has approximately 140,000 clones; around 86% are singletons. This specimen consisted of peripheral blood, obtained on day 0 of MenACWY control vaccination. These receptors all come from an adult in good health.

V gene TRBV12-3 or TRBV12-4 combines with J gene TRBJ1-1, with D tentatively TRBD1 (5 bases). V lost 5 bases to trimming and J lost 8 bases, with 9 bases between them. The length of the CDR3 is 11 residues. The CDR3 bases are TGTGCCAGCAGTAGCCGGGACGAAGCTTTCTTT. Translating gives CASSSRDEAFF.

The V gene is TRBV11-2, the J gene TRBJ1-6; tentatively, D is TRBD1 (5 bases). CDR3 length: 16 residues. Germline CDR1 and CDR2: SGHAT and FQNNGV. V was pared by 6 bases and J by 0 bases, with 12 bases between. DNA of the CDR3: TGTGCCAGCAGACCCAGGGAGAACTCCTATAATTCACCCCTCCACTTT. This encodes CASRPRENSYNSPLHF. Supplemented by reference TRBV11-2 and TRBJ1-6, the full variable domain reads EAGVAQSPRYKIIEKRQSVAFWCNPISGHATLYWYQQILGQGPKLLIQFQNNGVVDDSQLPKDRFSAERLKGVDSTLKIQPAKLEDSAVYLCASRPRENSYNSPLHFGNGTRLTVT.

The count of this clone is one. The chain links TRBV11-3 to TRBJ2-5, with TRBD1 identical over 7 bases. Unmatched junction bases numbered 6, after V lost 8 bases and J lost 3 bases. CDR1 is SGHNT and CDR2 is YENEEA in the germline V gene. CDR3 length: 13 amino acids. This CDR3 is CASAQGVEETQYF. Written as DNA, the CDR3 is TGTGCCAGCGCTCAGGGGGTCGAAGAGACCCAGTACTTC.

J is TRBJ2-1 and V is TRBV5-6; D gene ambiguous. Trimming shortened V by 0 bases and J by 6 bases, and 1 base separated the two germline ends. The germline V gene has CDR1 SGHDT and CDR2 YYEEEE. This CDR3 has 11 amino acids. The CDR3 DNA sequence: TGTGCCAGCAGCTTGGCCAATGAGCAGTTCTTC. It is translated as CASSLANEQFF.

Only one count was recorded for this clone. The chain carries TRBV15 and TRBJ2-2; no reliable D call. Between the trimmed V and J ends, which lost 1 base and 2 bases, there was a span of 8 bases. CDR3 size: 15 residues. Germline CDR1 is LNHNV and CDR2 is YYDKDF (reference sequence). The CDR3 region is CATSRAASNTGELFF. The CDR3 coding sequence is TGTGCCACCAGCAGAGCGGCCAGTAACACCGGGGAGCTGTTTTTT. The variable domain in full, with the rest retrieved from reference TRBV15 and TRBJ2-2, is DAMVIQNPRYQVTQFGKPVTLSCSQTLNHNVMYWYQQKSSQAPKLLFHYYDKDFNNEADTPDNFQSRRPNTSFCFLDIRSPGLGDTAMYLCATSRAASNTGELFFGEGSRLTVL.

The V call is TRBV30, the J call TRBJ1-4, with D perhaps TRBD1 (6 bases). Germline loops: CDR1 GTSNPN, CDR2 SVGIG (reference sequence). The CDR3 is made up of 15 amino acids. V lost 1 base to trimming and J lost 8 bases, with 17 bases between them. The CDR3 reads CAWSGPTGFFEKLFF. CDR3 DNA sequence: TGTGCCTGGAGTGGACCGACAGGTTTTTTCGAAAAACTGTTTTTT. Supplemented by reference TRBV30 and TRBJ1-4, the full variable domain reads SQTIHQWPATLVQPVGSPLSLECTVEGTSNPNLYWYRQAAGRGLQLLFYSVGIGQISSEVPQNLSASRPQDRQFILSSKKLLLSDSGFYLCAWSGPTGFFEKLFFGSGTQLSVL.

This chain uses TRBV5-1 with TRBJ1-6, with 7 bases aligning to TRBD1. The CDR3 covers 14 residues. CDR1 is SGHRS and CDR2 is YFSETQ in the germline V gene. J was trimmed by 6 bases and V by 4 bases; bases with no gene match: 4. In DNA form, the CDR3 reads TGCGCCAGCAGCCACGGACAGGTTAATTCACCCCTCCACTTT. Translation: CASSHGQVNSPLHF.

The chain recombines TRBV5-5 with TRBJ1-5, with D maybe TRBD1 (5 bases). CDR1 is SGHKS, CDR2 YYEKEE, per germline (reference sequence). The CDR3 runs 15 residues. The V gene lost 4 bases and the J gene lost 3 bases, with 14 bases spanning the gap. In DNA form, the CDR3 reads TGTGCCAGCAGCGTAACGCAGGGACCCAATCAGCCCCAGCATTTT. Translated, it gives CASSVTQGPNQPQHF.

This clone was recorded once. V usage is TRBV5-1 and J usage is TRBJ1-4; a possible D gene is TRBD1 (6 bases). V was trimmed by 4 bases and J by 7 bases, leaving 20 bases between them. Looked up from germline, CDR1 is SGHRS and CDR2 is YFSETQ. CDR3 length: 16 residues. The CDR3 DNA reads as TGCGCCAGCAGCCGGGACGTGGGGGCAGGCTGTGAAAAACTGTTTTTT. Residues: CASSRDVGAGCEKLFF.

This chain connects TRBV5-1 to TRBJ1-1, with TRBD1 matching 7 bases. V gave up 2 bases and J gave up 6 bases; unmatched junction bases: 4. The germline CDR1 and CDR2 sequences are SGHRS and YFSETQ. This CDR3 is 13 amino acids long. CDR3 coding DNA: TGCGCCAGCAGCTTCGACAGGGACCCTGAAGCTTTCTTT. Its protein product is CASSFDRDPEAFF.

J is TRBJ2-3 and V is TRBV3-1 (or the pseudogene TRBV3-2), with D possibly matching TRBD1 (6 bases). Germline V CDR1 and CDR2: LGHDT, YNNKEL (reference sequence). V lost 0 bases to trimming and J lost 1 base, with 8 bases between them. CDR3 length: 15 residues. CDR3 sequence reads: CASSQEGAGTDTQYF. The DNA for the CDR3 is TGTGCCAGCAGCCAAGAGGGGGCAGGCACAGATACGCAGTATTTT.

The CDR3 bases are TGTGCCAGCAGTGAAGGACTTGACACCGGGGAGCTGTTTTTT. Its translation is CASSEGLDTGELFF. The gene calls are TRBV6-4 and TRBJ2-2, with D possibly matching TRBD2 (5 bases). Germline lookup yields CDR1 MRHNA and CDR2 SNTAGT. V was pared by 3 bases and J by 3 bases, with 8 bases between. This CDR3 has 14 residues.

The V and J genes are TRBV5-1 and TRBJ1-1, with D perhaps TRBD1 (5 bases). The V end lost 0 bases, the J end lost 1 base, and 7 bases lay between the germline ends. The CDR3 has 14 residues. The germline gives CDR1 SGHRS, CDR2 YFSETQ. CDR3 sequence: CASSLAGANTEAFF. The CDR3 nucleotides read TGCGCCAGCAGCTTGGCCGGGGCGAACACTGAAGCTTTCTTT.

The chain recombines TRBV3-1 (or the pseudogene TRBV3-2) with TRBJ2-3; TRBD1 aligns across 8 bases. Germline CDR1 reads LGHDT; CDR2 reads YNNKEL (reference sequence). V was pared by 4 bases and J by 2 bases, with 14 bases of the junction left unmatched. The CDR3 loop spans 18 amino acids. The CDR3 region is CASSPTPGQGHPTDTQYF. Written as DNA, the CDR3 is TGTGCCAGCAGCCCGACTCCAGGACAGGGACACCCCACAGATACGCAGTATTTT.

The J gene is TRBJ2-1, the V gene TRBV5-4, with 9 bases matching TRBD1. In germline, CDR1 is SGHNT, CDR2 YYREEE (reference sequence). J lost 6 bases, V lost 8 bases, and 15 bases had no gene match. The CDR3 has 16 residues. This chain's CDR3 is CARGRGHGDRVNEQFF. DNA of the CDR3: TGTGCCAGGGGACGGGGGCACGGGGACAGGGTCAATGAGCAGTTCTTC.

The V and J genes are TRBV10-2 and TRBJ2-5, with D perhaps being TRBD1 or TRBD2 (5 bases each). The CDR3 loop spans 15 amino acids. The ends were cut back, 6 bases at V and 5 bases at J, with 19 bases in the middle. Germline V gene sequence: CDR1 WSHSY, CDR2 SAAADI. This CDR3 is CASREDGALRETQYF. CDR3 DNA sequence: TGCGCCAGCAGAGAGGACGGGGCCCTTAGGGAGACCCAGTACTTC.

This chain links TRBV23-1 with TRBJ2-7; the D call may be TRBD1 or TRBD2 (5 bases each). TRBV23-1 belongs to the ORF category, with a function that is uncertain. The V end was cut by 8 bases, the J end by 5 bases, with 28 bases between. This CDR3 region has 17 residues. The CDR3 spells CASPRPRRQGVADEQYF. Written as DNA, the CDR3 is TGCGCCAGCCCACGCCCCAGGAGGCAGGGAGTTGCTGACGAGCAGTACTTC.

The chain recombines TRBV6-5 with TRBJ2-5; D is unclear. CDR3 length: 15 residues. The germline V gene encodes CDR1 MNHEY and CDR2 SVGAGI. V dropped 5 bases and J dropped 5 bases, with 18 bases sitting between them. The DNA for the CDR3 is TGTGCCAGCAGTCCGCCGCCTTTAGGCTCGGAGACCCAGTACTTC. Its protein is CASSPPPLGSETQYF.

This clone was found once. The rearrangement links TRBV10-2 to TRBJ2-3, with 9 bases fitting TRBD1. The V segment lost 3 bases and the J segment 2 bases; nucleotides outside the gene matches: 3. This CDR3 is 15 amino acids long. The germline gives CDR1 WSHSY, CDR2 SAAADI. The chain's CDR3 is CASSDYRGPTDTQYF. CDR3 DNA: TGCGCCAGCAGTGACTACAGGGGGCCCACAGATACGCAGTATTTT.

The chain recombines TRBV9 with TRBJ1-1; D might be TRBD1 (5 bases). The V gene's germline CDR1 is SGDLS and CDR2 YYNGEE. CDR3 length equals 14 residues. Trimming shortened V by 0 bases and J by 5 bases, and 11 bases separated the two germline ends. The CDR3 nucleotides read TGTGCCAGCAGCGTAGATGCAGGGCAAACTGAAGCTTTCTTT. Its translation is CASSVDAGQTEAFF.

The rearrangement links TRBV2 to TRBJ1-5; D is unresolved. Per germline, CDR1 SNHLY and CDR2 FYNNEI. The CDR3 length is 13 residues. Trimming stripped 7 bases from V and 2 bases from J, with 9 bases between. DNA of the CDR3: TGTGCCAGCAAGTCGGATGGCAATCAGCCCCAGCATTTT. It is translated as CASKSDGNQPQHF.

The J gene is TRBJ2-4, the V gene TRBV2, with D unclear. Deletions cut 3 bases from V and 0 bases from J, with 12 bases between. The germline CDR1 and CDR2 sequences are SNHLY and FYNNEI. The CDR3 is made up of 16 amino acids. The CDR3 sequence is CASSDRVGLAKNIQYF. The CDR3 DNA reads as TGTGCCAGCAGTGATAGGGTGGGCTTAGCCAAAAACATTCAGTACTTC.

V and J are TRBV5-1 and TRBJ1-1; unclear D gene. V was pared by 5 bases and J by 3 bases, with 5 bases between. CDR1 SGHRS and CDR2 YFSETQ come from the germline V gene. This CDR3 comprises 11 residues. For the CDR3, the DNA is TGCGCCAGCAGACACGACACTGAAGCTTTCTTT. It is translated as CASRHDTEAFF. The full variable domain, in which reference TRBV5-1 and TRBJ1-1 provide the parts outside the CDR3, is KAGVTQTPRYLIKTRGQQVTLSCSPISGHRSVSWYQQTPGQGLQFLFEYFSETQRNKGNFPGRFSGRQFSNSRSEMNVSTLELGDSALYLCASRHDTEAFFGQGTRLTVV.

This chain uses TRBV28 with TRBJ1-2, with 7 bases matching TRBD1. The CDR3 consists of 14 residues. The germline V gene has CDR1 MDHEN and CDR2 SYDVKM. The trim removed 1 base at V and 4 bases at J, leaving 3 bases unmatched. The CDR3 DNA follows: TGTGCCAGCAGTTTATTACAGGGGAGCTATGGCTACACCTTC. It codes for CASSLLQGSYGYTF.

V is TRBV9 and J is TRBJ1-1; the D is unclear. The CDR3 is 14 residues long. CDR1 SGDLS and CDR2 YYNGEE come from the germline V gene. V lost 0 bases and J 1 base, leaving 7 bases between the germline ends. As DNA, the CDR3 is TGTGCCAGCAGCGTAGGGGTAGAGAACACTGAAGCTTTCTTT. This translates into CASSVGVENTEAFF.

The chain employs TRBV7-2 and TRBJ1-4; D not certain. Germline CDR1 is SGHTA and CDR2 is FQGNSA. V lost 8 bases to trimming and J lost 0 bases, with 16 bases between them. The CDR3 is 16 amino acids. Written as DNA, the CDR3 is TGTGCCAGCTCGCTAAAGGGTGTCGCAACTAATGAAAAACTGTTTTTT. It translates to CASSLKGVATNEKLFF.

V and J are TRBV5-1 and TRBJ1-2; D uncertain. V dropped 2 bases and J dropped 3 bases, with 8 bases sitting between them. The CDR3 length is 13 residues. Germline V gives CDR1 SGHRS, CDR2 YFSETQ. CDR3 DNA sequence: TGCGCCAGCAGCTTCAACGGTGACTATGGCTACACCTTC. This sequence encodes CASSFNGDYGYTF. The full variable domain, completed using reference TRBV5-1 and TRBJ1-2, is KAGVTQTPRYLIKTRGQQVTLSCSPISGHRSVSWYQQTPGQGLQFLFEYFSETQRNKGNFPGRFSGRQFSNSRSEMNVSTLELGDSALYLCASSFNGDYGYTFGSGTRLTVV.

V and J are TRBV18 and TRBJ2-4; TRBD1 is a possible D gene (6 bases). Per germline, CDR1 KGHSH and CDR2 LQKENI. The CDR3 has 15 amino acids. The V and J ends lost 3 bases and 8 bases respectively, with 17 bases between them. The CDR3 DNA sequence: TGTGCCAGCTCACCCGCAACACGGGACATTGACATTCAGTACTTC. Its translation: CASSPATRDIDIQYF.